Following are 19 T cell receptor beta chains from one sample sequenced in a study of blood T cells in healthy people across ages. PCR was performed a second time for roughly 6 to 12 cycles using a sample-barcoded 5' primer and a J-beta primer mix. TCRdb redid the calling of the 5' RACE reads with MiXCR, one entry per CDR3 protein. The table includes over a million distinct CDR3 sequences, around 39% detected once. Sequencing was performed on blood. The receptors here all came from a young woman in good health.

V gene TRBV12-3 or TRBV12-4 combines with J gene TRBJ1-1; D gene ambiguous. The V gene lost 5 bases and the J gene lost 8 bases, with 18 bases spanning the gap. This CDR3 is 14 amino acids long. The CDR3 spells CASSVRSAGSEAFF. The CDR3 DNA follows: TGTGCCAGCAGTGTTCGATCGGCGGGCTCCGAAGCTTTCTTT.

This clonotype showed up many times. The CDR3 spells CSVDIAYEQYF. CDR3 sequence (DNA): TGCAGCGTGGACATAGCCTACGAGCAGTACTTC. The V call is TRBV29-1, the J call TRBJ2-7; tentatively, D is TRBD1 (5 bases). CDR1 and CDR2 (germline): SQVTM, ANQGSEA. V dropped 6 bases and J dropped 2 bases, with 8 bases sitting between them. The CDR3 spans 11 residues.

This clonotype occurred once. The rearrangement uses TRBV20-1 and TRBJ2-7, with TRBD1 matching 12 bases. CDR1 is DFQATT and CDR2 is SNEGSKA in the germline V gene (reference sequence). V lost 7 bases, J lost 5 bases, and 3 bases stayed unmatched. The length of the CDR3 is 12 residues. The CDR3 DNA follows: TGCAGTGAGGGGACAGGGGGCGACGAGCAGTACTTC. Translated: CSEGTGGDEQYF.

This clonotype has only a few counts. The chain joins TRBV2 to TRBJ2-7; the D gene is possibly TRBD1 (6 bases). The CDR3 extends over 14 amino acids. V was clipped by 6 bases and J by 2 bases, with 14 bases between them. Germline V gives CDR1 SNHLY, CDR2 FYNNEI. CDR3 sequence (DNA): TGTGCCAGCAGGACAGGCATTGGGCCCTACGAGCAGTACTTC. This codes for CASRTGIGPYEQYF. Full variable domain (remainder filled in from reference TRBV2 and TRBJ2-7): EPEVTQTPSHQVTQMGQEVILRCVPISNHLYFYWYRQILGQKVEFLVSFYNNEISEKSEIFDDQFSVERPDGSNFTLKIRSTKLEDSAMYFCASRTGIGPYEQYFGPGTRLTVT.

This clonotype appeared a single time. Germline and junction disagree at one end, which may indicate a read error. As DNA, the CDR3 is TGTGCCAGCAGCTTAGGACCAGGGCGCACAGATAGGCAGTATTTT. Translation: CASSLGPGRTDRQYF. This chain uses TRBV13 with TRBJ2-3; TRBD1 is a possible D gene (5 bases). Per the germline V gene, CDR1 is PRHDT and CDR2 is FYEKMQ (reference sequence). The CDR3 has 15 residues. Full variable domain (missing parts from reference TRBV13 and TRBJ2-3): AAGVIQSPRHLIKEKRETATLKCYPIPRHDTVYWYQQGPGQDPQFLISFYEKMQSDKGSIPDRFSAQQFSDYHSELNMSSLELGDSALYFCASSLGPGRTDRQYFGPGTRLTVL.

This clonotype was seen more than once but under ten times. The chain joins TRBV12-3 or TRBV12-4 to TRBJ2-7, with TRBD1 matching over 8 bases. The CDR3 runs 14 residues. After removal of 3 bases from V and 5 bases from J, the junction contained 6 bases not matched to a gene. The CDR3 protein is CASSLGRGLDEQYF. The CDR3 DNA sequence: TGTGCCAGCAGTTTGGGCAGGGGGCTGGACGAGCAGTACTTC.

V is TRBV20-1 and J is TRBJ2-3, with 8 bases that match TRBD2. With 5 bases clipped from V and 3 bases from J, the junction kept 7 bases outside the gene matches. In germline, CDR1 is DFQATT, CDR2 SNEGSKA (reference sequence). This CDR3 is built from 14 residues. The CDR3 protein is CSAPQRERTDTQYF. In DNA, the CDR3 is TGCAGTGCTCCCCAGCGGGAGAGAACAGATACGCAGTATTTT.

The chain joins TRBV27 to TRBJ2-1; 12 nucleotides align to TRBD2. This CDR3 contains 14 residues. Germline-derived CDR1 and CDR2 are MNHEY and SMNVEV (reference sequence). Germline trimming cut 9 bases from V and 5 bases from J; bases unmatched to any gene: 5. The CDR3 DNA is TGTGCCAGTGATAGGACTAGCGGGGACAATGAGCAGTTCTTC. This translates into CASDRTSGDNEQFF.

J is TRBJ2-1 and V is TRBV10-3; 13 bases are a match to TRBD2. CDR1 is ENHRY and CDR2 is SYGVKD in the germline V gene. V trimming: 2 bases; J trimming: 8 bases; junction bases outside the gene matches: 3. This CDR3 is built from 15 residues. The CDR3 here is CAISERTSGSHEQFF. Here the CDR3 DNA reads TGTGCCATCAGTGAGAGGACTAGCGGGAGCCATGAGCAGTTCTTC.

This clonotype was counted a few times. The chain combines TRBV12-3 or TRBV12-4 with TRBJ1-2, with 12 bases aligning to TRBD1. This CDR3 is built from 16 residues. V dropped 5 bases and J dropped 8; count of bases not matched to a gene: 12. CDR3 in amino acids: CASSLRPGQGARGYTF. The CDR3 region has the DNA TGTGCCAGCAGTCTTAGGCCGGGACAGGGGGCGCGAGGCTACACCTTC.

This clonotype showed up just a few times. The V gene is TRBV7-2, the J gene TRBJ1-1; D may be TRBD1 (6 bases). The V and J ends lost 4 bases and 1 base respectively, with 10 bases between them. CDR3 length equals 14 residues. Germline V lookup: CDR1 SGHTA, CDR2 FQGNSA. In DNA form, the CDR3 reads TGTGCCAGCAGCTGGGGGCGAAAGAACACTGAAGCTTTCTTT. This codes for CASSWGRKNTEAFF.

The rearrangement links TRBV6-5 to TRBJ2-1; 11 bases are shared with TRBD1. This CDR3 is 14 amino acids long. The V gene's germline CDR1 is MNHEY and CDR2 SVGAGI. The junction had 4 bases not matched to a gene; V was cut back by 7 bases and J by 5 bases. CDR3 in DNA: TGTGCCAGCACCCGGGACAGGGGGAACAATGAGCAGTTCTTC. Translation gives CASTRDRGNNEQFF.

The table lists this clonotype with many counts. The chain joins TRBV7-2 to TRBJ2-1, with TRBD2 matching over 8 bases. The CDR3 is made up of 15 amino acids. J gave up 3 bases and V 5 bases, and 6 bases lay outside the gene matches. CDR1 and CDR2 (germline): SGHTA, FQGNSA. The CDR3 here is CASSATSGDYNEQFF. The CDR3 region has the DNA TGTGCCAGCAGCGCCACTAGCGGAGACTACAATGAGCAGTTCTTC.

V is TRBV20-1 and J is TRBJ2-7, with D possibly TRBD2 on 5 matching bases. With 6 bases removed from V and 0 bases from J, the gap between germline ends came to 9 bases. CDR1 is DFQATT and CDR2 is SNEGSKA in the germline V gene (reference sequence). This CDR3 is 12 amino acids long. The CDR3 sequence is CSAPTNSYEQYF. The CDR3 DNA is TGCAGTGCGCCGACTAACTCCTACGAGCAGTACTTC.

CDR3 DNA: TGTGCCAGCAGCCAAGATACGGGACAATCCTACGAGCAGTACTTC. This encodes CASSQDTGQSYEQYF. The chain employs TRBV3-1 and TRBJ2-7, with a possible D match to TRBD1 (6 bases). This CDR3 is built from 15 residues. The germline V gene encodes CDR1 LGHDT and CDR2 YNNKEL (reference sequence). V lost 0 bases and J lost 1, with 10 bases in between.

The chain recombines TRBV20-1 with TRBJ1-2; perhaps TRBD1 as D (6 bases). This CDR3 spans 13 amino acids. V was cut by 2 bases and J by 4 bases, with 11 bases left in between. CDR1 DFQATT and CDR2 SNEGSKA come from the germline V gene (reference sequence). CDR3 region: CSARSQGIYGYTF. CDR3 nucleotide sequence: TGCAGTGCTAGATCACAGGGCATCTATGGCTACACCTTC.

The chain joins TRBV20-1 to TRBJ2-5; TRBD2 agrees at 7 bases. This CDR3 is 15 amino acids long. Germline CDR1 reads DFQATT; CDR2 reads SNEGSKA (reference sequence). V lost 6 bases to trimming and J lost 11 bases; unmatched junction nucleotides: 21. The CDR3, as DNA: TGCAGTGCGCCGGCCGTAGCGGGCGGTACCAATGAGCAGTACTTC. Amino acid sequence: CSAPAVAGGTNEQYF.

V and J are TRBV3-1 and TRBJ2-3; 9 nucleotides align to TRBD1. CDR1 is LGHDT, CDR2 YNNKEL, per germline (reference sequence). The V segment lost 3 bases and the J segment 6 bases; nucleotides outside the gene matches: 10. The length of the CDR3 is 16 residues. As DNA, the CDR3 is TGTGCCAGCAGCCACGGACAGGGGAATTCGGCGGATACGCAGTATTTT. This codes for CASSHGQGNSADTQYF.

The rearrangement joins TRBV7-2 to TRBJ2-7, with 11 bases matching TRBD2. The DNA matches TRBJ2-1 better at its end, which makes the J call doubtful. In germline, CDR1 is SGHTA, CDR2 FQGNSA. The CDR3 is 19 amino acids. CDR3 sequence (DNA): TGTGCCAGCCTAAAGCTAGCGGGAGGCCTCGTCCCACCTGATAATGAGCAGTTCTTC. Encoded protein: CASLKLAGGLVPPDNEQFF.